The 4 T cell receptor beta chains given below trace back to one sample, sequenced in a study of T cell responses to AZD1222 COVID-19 vaccine. The assay was immunoSEQ multiplex PCR, and TCRdb's table has in-frame clones only and misses some. The sample includes over 85,000 clones, roughly four fifths of them seen just once. Specimen: peripheral blood, collected on day 0 of AZD1222 vaccination. These receptors originate from an adult in good health.

The chain is built from TRBV11-2 and TRBJ2-1; D gene ambiguous. The CDR3 consists of 11 residues. V was cut by 1 base and J by 12 bases, with 7 bases left in between. From germline, CDR1 is SGHAT and CDR2 FQNNGV. The CDR3, as DNA: TGTGCCAGCAGCTTAGTTAAAGGGCAGTTCTTC. The encoded protein is CASSLVKGQFF.

This clone was observed at least ten times. J is TRBJ1-5 and V is TRBV6-5; D possibly corresponds to TRBD1 (6 bases). Germline V gene sequence: CDR1 MNHEY, CDR2 SVGAGI. Trimming removed 6 bases from V and 3 bases from J, with 15 bases in between. The CDR3 runs to 15 residues. CDR3 in DNA: TGTGCCAGCAGGCCACCGGGACACCACAATCAGCCCCAGCATTTT. Translating it yields CASRPPGHHNQPQHF.

The CDR3, as DNA: TGTGCCAGCAGCTCCGCGGGGAACCTAGCAGGCGATACGCAGTATTTT. Translation gives CASSSAGNLAGDTQYF. The V and J genes are TRBV7-2 and TRBJ2-3; possibly TRBD2 for D (6 bases). V lost 4 bases and J lost 6, with 20 bases in between. Germline-derived CDR1 and CDR2 are SGHTA and FQGNSA. The CDR3 is 16 amino acids.

The V and J genes are TRBV20-1 and TRBJ2-7; 11 positions agree with TRBD2. CDR1 is DFQATT, CDR2 SNEGSKA, per germline (reference sequence). V lost 3 bases to trimming and J lost 4 bases; unmatched junction nucleotides: 2. There are 13 residues in the CDR3. CDR3 in DNA: TGCAGTGCTAGTTCTAGCGGGAGGTACGAGCAGTACTTC. This codes for CSASSSGRYEQYF.